The rows below give T cell receptor beta chains drawn from one sample of a study of cytomegalovirus exposure and HLA in healthy donors. Data came from immunoSEQ multiplex PCR; TCRdb stores just in-frame clones and leaves some out. This table holds about 97,000 clones, around 81% found once. The sequencing input was PBMCs. Source of these receptors: a man aged 35 to 55 in good health and CMV-seropositive. CDR3s include the opening cysteine and the closing phenylalanine or tryptophan. The D gene is left open where the match is weak. Size is omitted from some rows. Given values are once, few, many or a class for expanded clones.

d_call: .
clone_size: .
j_call: TRBJ2-1
v_call: TRBV11-3
cdr3_nt: TGTGCCAGCAGCTTAGTCAGGAACAATGAGCAGTTCTTC
cdr3_aa: CASSLVRNNEQFF

d_call: TRBD1
clone_size: few
j_call: TRBJ1-5
v_call: TRBV9
cdr3_nt: TGTGCCAGCAGCCCCGAGACAGGGATCAATCAGCCCCAGCATTTT
cdr3_aa: CASSPETGINQPQHF

d_call: .
clone_size: .
j_call: TRBJ1-2
v_call: TRBV5-4
cdr3_nt: TGTGCCAGCAGCTTTACAGGCGTTGGTGGCTACACCTTC
cdr3_aa: CASSFTGVGGYTF

d_call: .
clone_size: .
j_call: TRBJ2-7
v_call: TRBV6-4
cdr3_nt: TGTGCCAGCAGTGACTATGAGGGATACGAGCAGTACTTC
cdr3_aa: CASSDYEGYEQYF

d_call: .
clone_size: .
j_call: TRBJ1-2
v_call: TRBV27
cdr3_nt: TGTGCCAGTGGGCCCGGGGTGAGCTATGGCTACACCTTC
cdr3_aa: CASGPGVSYGYTF

d_call: .
clone_size: once
j_call: TRBJ2-3
v_call: TRBV27
cdr3_nt: TGTGCCAGCAGTCGTCGGACAAGCACAGATACGCAGTATTTT
cdr3_aa: CASSRRTSTDTQYF

d_call: .
clone_size: .
j_call: TRBJ2-7
v_call: TRBV2
cdr3_nt: TGTGCCAGCAGGGGGGGTCCGTCCTACGAGCAGTACTTC
cdr3_aa: CASRGGPSYEQYF

d_call: TRBD1
clone_size: .
j_call: TRBJ1-5
v_call: TRBV27
cdr3_nt: TGTGCCAGCAGTCCGACCGTCCAGCAGGGGGGTAGCAATCAGCCCCAGCATTTT
cdr3_aa: CASSPTVQQGGSNQPQHF

d_call: .
clone_size: .
j_call: TRBJ1-5
v_call: TRBV2
cdr3_nt: TGTGCCAGCAGTGTCCTTAGCAATCAGTCCCAGCATTTT
cdr3_aa: CASSVLSNQSQHF

d_call: .
clone_size: .
j_call: TRBJ2-2
v_call: TRBV28
cdr3_nt: TGTGCCAGCAGTTTACCGGGGGGCGCCAACACCGGGGAGCTGTTTTTT
cdr3_aa: CASSLPGGANTGELFF

d_call: TRBD1
clone_size: .
j_call: TRBJ1-1
v_call: TRBV5-1
cdr3_nt: TGCGCCAGCAGCTGGGGGACAGGGGCTGAAGCTTTCTTT
cdr3_aa: CASSWGTGAEAFF

d_call: .
clone_size: .
j_call: TRBJ1-4
v_call: TRBV9
cdr3_nt: TGTGCCGGACCGGCGGGTGGGGAAAAACTGTTTTTT
cdr3_aa: CAGPAGGEKLFF

d_call: .
clone_size: few
j_call: TRBJ1-6
v_call: TRBV11-2
cdr3_nt: TGTGCCAGCAGCTCCGAGTGGCGGACGGGGAGTAATTCACCCCTCCACTTT
cdr3_aa: CASSSEWRTGSNSPLHF

d_call: TRBD1
clone_size: .
j_call: TRBJ1-5
v_call: TRBV6-5
cdr3_nt: TGTGCCAGCAGCCTGGACAGGGGAAGCAATCAGCCCCAGCATTTT
cdr3_aa: CASSLDRGSNQPQHF

d_call: TRBD1
clone_size: .
j_call: TRBJ1-1
v_call: TRBV18
cdr3_nt: TGTGCCAGCTCAACAGGGGGCACTGAAGCTTTCTTT
cdr3_aa: CASSTGGTEAFF

d_call: .
clone_size: .
j_call: TRBJ2-3
v_call: TRBV18
cdr3_nt: TGTGCCAGCTCACCACCGATCGGGGGAGATACGCAGTATTTT
cdr3_aa: CASSPPIGGDTQYF

d_call: .
clone_size: .
j_call: TRBJ1-5
v_call: TRBV19
cdr3_nt: TGTGCCAGTAGAACAGGGACTAGAGGCAATCAGCCCCAGCATTTT
cdr3_aa: CASRTGTRGNQPQHF

d_call: TRBD1
clone_size: once
j_call: TRBJ1-4
v_call: TRBV28
cdr3_nt: TGTGCCAGCAGTACCCTCCGACAGGGAACAACTAATGAAAAACTGTTTTTT
cdr3_aa: CASSTLRQGTTNEKLFF

d_call: .
clone_size: few
j_call: TRBJ2-2
v_call: TRBV19
cdr3_nt: TGTGCCAGTAGTATAGATCGAGTCGGGGAGCTGTTTTTT
cdr3_aa: CASSIDRVGELFF

d_call: .
clone_size: .
j_call: TRBJ1-2
v_call: TRBV5-3
cdr3_nt: TGTGCCAGAAGCTTCCCAGGGTTGTACGGCTACACCTTC
cdr3_aa: CARSFPGLYGYTF

d_call: TRBD2
clone_size: .
j_call: TRBJ2-4
v_call: TRBV2
cdr3_nt: TGTGCCAGCAGGAATAGCGGGGTAGTCAAAAACATTCAGTACTTC
cdr3_aa: CASRNSGVVKNIQYF

d_call: TRBD1
clone_size: .
j_call: TRBJ1-5
v_call: TRBV12-5
cdr3_nt: TGTGCTAGTGGTTTGGGAAAACAGGGGGCGGCCAATCAGCCCCAGCATTTT
cdr3_aa: CASGLGKQGAANQPQHF

d_call: TRBD1
clone_size: .
j_call: TRBJ1-4
v_call: TRBV7-2
cdr3_nt: TGTGCCAGCAGCCCGGGACAGGGCCGGGAAAAACTGTTTTTT
cdr3_aa: CASSPGQGREKLFF

d_call: .
clone_size: once
j_call: TRBJ2-7
v_call: TRBV11-1
cdr3_nt: TGTGCCAGCAGCTTAGGACTAAACGAGCAGTACTTC
cdr3_aa: CASSLGLNEQYF

d_call: TRBD1
clone_size: .
j_call: TRBJ1-5
v_call: TRBV5-5
cdr3_nt: TGTGCCAGCAGCAACCCCGGGACAGGGGTTTGGAACAATCAGCCCCAGCATTTT
cdr3_aa: CASSNPGTGVWNNQPQHF

d_call: .
clone_size: .
j_call: TRBJ2-3
v_call: TRBV7-9
cdr3_nt: TGTTCCAGCAGCTTAGGAGGTGGTACGGCCGATACGCAGTATTTT
cdr3_aa: CSSSLGGGTADTQYF